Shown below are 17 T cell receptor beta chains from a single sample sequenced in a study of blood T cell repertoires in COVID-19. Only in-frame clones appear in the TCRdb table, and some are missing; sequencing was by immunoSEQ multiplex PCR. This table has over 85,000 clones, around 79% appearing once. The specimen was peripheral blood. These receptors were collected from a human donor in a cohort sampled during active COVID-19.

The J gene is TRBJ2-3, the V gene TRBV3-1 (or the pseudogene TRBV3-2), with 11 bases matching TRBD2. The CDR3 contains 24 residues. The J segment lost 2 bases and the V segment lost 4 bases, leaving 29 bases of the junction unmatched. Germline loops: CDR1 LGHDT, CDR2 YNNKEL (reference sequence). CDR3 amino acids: CASSRPGHSPGLADSRTNTDTQYF. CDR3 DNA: TGTGCCAGCAGCCGTCCGGGACACTCGCCGGGACTAGCGGATTCTCGAACTAACACAGATACGCAGTATTTT.

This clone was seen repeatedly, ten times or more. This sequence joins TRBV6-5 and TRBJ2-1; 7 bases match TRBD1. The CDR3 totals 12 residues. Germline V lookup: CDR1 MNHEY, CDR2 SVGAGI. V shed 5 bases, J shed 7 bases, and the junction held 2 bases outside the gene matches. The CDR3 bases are TGTGCCAGCAGTCCACAGGGGAATGAGCAGTTCTTC. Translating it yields CASSPQGNEQFF.

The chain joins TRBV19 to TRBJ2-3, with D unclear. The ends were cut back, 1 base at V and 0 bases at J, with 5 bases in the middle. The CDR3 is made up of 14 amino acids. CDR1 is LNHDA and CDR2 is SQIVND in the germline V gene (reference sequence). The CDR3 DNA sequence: TGTGCCAGTAGTATAGCGGTGAGCACAGATACGCAGTATTTT. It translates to CASSIAVSTDTQYF.

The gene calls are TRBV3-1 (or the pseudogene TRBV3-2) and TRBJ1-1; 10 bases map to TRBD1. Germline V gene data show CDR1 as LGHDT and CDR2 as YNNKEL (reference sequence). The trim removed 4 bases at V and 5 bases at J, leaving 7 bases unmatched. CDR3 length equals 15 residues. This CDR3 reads CASSPNKGQGTEAFF. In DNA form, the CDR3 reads TGTGCCAGCAGCCCAAACAAGGGACAGGGGACTGAAGCTTTCTTT.

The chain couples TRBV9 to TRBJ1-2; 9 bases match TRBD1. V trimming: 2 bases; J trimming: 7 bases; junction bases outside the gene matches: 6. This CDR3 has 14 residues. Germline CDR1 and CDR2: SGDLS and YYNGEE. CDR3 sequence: CASSVQTQGAGYTF. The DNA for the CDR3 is TGTGCCAGCAGCGTTCAAACACAGGGGGCTGGCTACACCTTC.

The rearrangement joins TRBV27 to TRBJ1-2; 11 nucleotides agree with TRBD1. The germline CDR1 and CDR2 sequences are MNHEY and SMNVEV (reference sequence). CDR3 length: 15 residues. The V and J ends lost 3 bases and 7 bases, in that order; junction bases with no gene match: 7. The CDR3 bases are TGTGCCAGCAGTTTCCGGGACAGGGGGGTCGTTGGCTACACCTTC. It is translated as CASSFRDRGVVGYTF.

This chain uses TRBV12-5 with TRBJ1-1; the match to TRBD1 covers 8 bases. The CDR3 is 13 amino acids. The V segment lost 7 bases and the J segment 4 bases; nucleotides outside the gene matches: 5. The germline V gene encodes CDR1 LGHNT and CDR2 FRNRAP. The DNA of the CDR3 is TGTGCTAGTGAACAACAGGGGGGCACTGAAGCTTTCTTT. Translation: CASEQQGGTEAFF.

CDR3 nucleotide sequence: TGTGCCAGCAGCTTAGTTCCAGGTGGGCAGTTCTTC. Amino acids: CASSLVPGGQFF. The chain combines TRBV7-8 with TRBJ2-1; D gene ambiguous. The CDR3 is made up of 12 amino acids. CDR1 is SGHVS, CDR2 FQNEAQ, per germline. Deletions cut 1 base from V and 12 bases from J, with 10 bases between.

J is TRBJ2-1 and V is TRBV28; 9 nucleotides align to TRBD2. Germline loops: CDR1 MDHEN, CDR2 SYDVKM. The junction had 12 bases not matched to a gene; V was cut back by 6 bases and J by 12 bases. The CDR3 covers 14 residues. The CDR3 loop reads CASSLPLSGRMQFF. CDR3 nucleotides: TGTGCCAGCAGCTTACCCCTAAGCGGGAGGATGCAGTTCTTC. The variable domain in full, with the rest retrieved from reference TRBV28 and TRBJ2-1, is DVKVTQSSRYLVKRTGEKVFLECVQDMDHENMFWYRQDPGLGLRLIYFSYDVKMKEKGDIPEGYSVSREKKERFSLILESASTNQTSMYLCASSLPLSGRMQFFGPGTRLTVL.

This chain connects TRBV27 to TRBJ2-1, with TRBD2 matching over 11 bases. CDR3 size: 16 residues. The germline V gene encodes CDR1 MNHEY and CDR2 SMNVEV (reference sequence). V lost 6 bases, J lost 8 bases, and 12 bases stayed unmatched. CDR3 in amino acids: CASRPSLAGGFYEQFF. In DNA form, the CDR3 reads TGTGCCAGCAGACCTTCTCTAGCGGGAGGTTTCTATGAGCAGTTCTTC.

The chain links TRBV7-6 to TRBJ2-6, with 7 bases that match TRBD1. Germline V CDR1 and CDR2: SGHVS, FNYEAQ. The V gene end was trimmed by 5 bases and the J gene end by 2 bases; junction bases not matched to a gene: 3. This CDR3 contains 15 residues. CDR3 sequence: CASSLGQAGANVLTF. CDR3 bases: TGTGCCAGCAGCCTTGGACAGGCTGGGGCCAACGTCCTGACTTTC.

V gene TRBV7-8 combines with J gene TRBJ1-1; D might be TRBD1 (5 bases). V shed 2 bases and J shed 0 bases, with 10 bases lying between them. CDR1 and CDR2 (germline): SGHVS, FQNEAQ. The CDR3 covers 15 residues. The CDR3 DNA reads TGTGCCAGCAGCTTAAACGTGGACATGAACACTGAAGCTTTCTTT. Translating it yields CASSLNVDMNTEAFF.

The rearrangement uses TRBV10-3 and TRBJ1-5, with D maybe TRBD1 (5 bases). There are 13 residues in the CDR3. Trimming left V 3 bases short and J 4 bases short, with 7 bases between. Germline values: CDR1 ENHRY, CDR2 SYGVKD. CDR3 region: CAISEAGNQPQHF. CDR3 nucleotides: TGTGCCATCAGTGAAGCAGGGAATCAGCCCCAGCATTTT.

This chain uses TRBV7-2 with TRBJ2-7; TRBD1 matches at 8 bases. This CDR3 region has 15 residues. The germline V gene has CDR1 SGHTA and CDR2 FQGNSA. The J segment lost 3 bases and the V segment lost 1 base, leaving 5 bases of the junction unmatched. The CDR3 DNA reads TGTGCCAGCAGCTTAGGGACAGGGACCCTCTACGAGCAGTACTTC. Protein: CASSLGTGTLYEQYF.

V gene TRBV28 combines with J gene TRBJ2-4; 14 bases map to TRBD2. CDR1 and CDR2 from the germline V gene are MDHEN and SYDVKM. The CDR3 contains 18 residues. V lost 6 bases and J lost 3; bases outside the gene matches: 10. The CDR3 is CASRTPGLAGVGKNIQYF. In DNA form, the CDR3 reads TGTGCCAGCAGGACCCCGGGACTAGCGGGAGTGGGCAAAAACATTCAGTACTTC.

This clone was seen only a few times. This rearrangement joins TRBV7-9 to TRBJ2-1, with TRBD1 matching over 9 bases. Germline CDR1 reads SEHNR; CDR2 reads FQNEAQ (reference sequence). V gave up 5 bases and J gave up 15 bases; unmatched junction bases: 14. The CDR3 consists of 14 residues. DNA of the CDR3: TGTGCCAGCAGCACAACAAGGGGACAGGGCCGTCGGTTCTTC. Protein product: CASSTTRGQGRRFF.

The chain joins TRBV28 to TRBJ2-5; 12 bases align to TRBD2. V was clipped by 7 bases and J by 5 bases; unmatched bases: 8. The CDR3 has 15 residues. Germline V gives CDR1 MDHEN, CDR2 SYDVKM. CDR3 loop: CASNTRLAGEETQYF. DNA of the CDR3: TGTGCCAGCAATACCCGACTAGCGGGAGAGGAGACCCAGTACTTC.